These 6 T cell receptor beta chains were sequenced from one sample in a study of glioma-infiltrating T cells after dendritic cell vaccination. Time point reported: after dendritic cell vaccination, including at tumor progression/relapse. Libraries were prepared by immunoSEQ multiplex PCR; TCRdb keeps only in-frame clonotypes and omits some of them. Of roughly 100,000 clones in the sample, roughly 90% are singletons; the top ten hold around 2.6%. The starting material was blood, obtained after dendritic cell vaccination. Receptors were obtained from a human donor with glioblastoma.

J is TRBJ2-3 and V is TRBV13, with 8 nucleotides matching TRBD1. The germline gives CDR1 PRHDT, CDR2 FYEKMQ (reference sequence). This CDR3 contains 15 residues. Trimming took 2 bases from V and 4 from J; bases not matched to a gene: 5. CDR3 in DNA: TGTGCCAGCAGCTTAAACAGGGGGACCTCAGATACGCAGTATTTT. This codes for CASSLNRGTSDTQYF.

The CDR3 region has the DNA TGTGCCAGCTCAGAGGGTTCGAACTATGGCTACACCTTC. Protein product: CASSEGSNYGYTF. V usage is TRBV18 and J usage is TRBJ1-2, with D hard to call. V was cut by 5 bases and J by 2 bases, with 9 bases left in between. Germline V gene lookup returns CDR1 KGHSH and CDR2 LQKENI. This CDR3 contains 13 residues.

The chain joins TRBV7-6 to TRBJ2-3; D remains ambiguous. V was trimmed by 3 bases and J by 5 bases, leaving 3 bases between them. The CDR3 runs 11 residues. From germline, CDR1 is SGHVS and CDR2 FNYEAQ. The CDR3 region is CASSFRDTQYF. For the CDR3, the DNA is TGTGCCAGCAGCTTTAGAGATACGCAGTATTTT.

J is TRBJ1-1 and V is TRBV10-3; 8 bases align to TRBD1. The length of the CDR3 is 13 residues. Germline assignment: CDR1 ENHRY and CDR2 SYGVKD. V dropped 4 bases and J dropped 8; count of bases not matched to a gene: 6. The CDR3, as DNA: TGTGCCATCAGTGGAACGGACAGGGCAGAAGCTTTCTTT. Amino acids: CAISGTDRAEAFF.

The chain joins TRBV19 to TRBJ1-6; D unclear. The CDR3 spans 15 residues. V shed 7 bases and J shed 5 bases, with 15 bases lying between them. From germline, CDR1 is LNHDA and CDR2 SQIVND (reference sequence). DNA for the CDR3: TGTGCCAGTACGGGAAAAGGGCTAAATAATTCACCCCTCCACTTT. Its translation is CASTGKGLNNSPLHF.

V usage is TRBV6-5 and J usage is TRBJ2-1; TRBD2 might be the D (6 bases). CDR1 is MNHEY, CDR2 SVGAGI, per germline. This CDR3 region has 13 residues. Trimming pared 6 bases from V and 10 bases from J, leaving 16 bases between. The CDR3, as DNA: TGTGCCAGCAGCCCCTCTCGGCGGGACGAGCAGTTCTTC. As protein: CASSPSRRDEQFF.